These T cell receptor beta chains were read from a single sample in a study of T-cell reconstitution after alpha-beta-depleted transplantation in children. TCRdb reprocessed the PCR reads with MiXCR, giving one entry per CDR3 protein. The sample holds fewer than 550,000 distinct CDR3 sequences; roughly an eighth are singletons and the top ten take about 14%. The material sequenced was PBMCs, mostly from graft donor cells, taken 180 days after TCRalphabeta/CD19-depleted stem cell transplant. These receptors all stem from a female patient younger than 10 who had a stem cell transplant for aplastic anemia, so the T cells may come from the graft donor. The CDR3 runs from the conserved cysteine through the conserved F or W. A D gene is named only where the DNA matches it firmly. Clone sizes are given selectively: once, few, many, or a class where the clone is expanded.

few | 16 | TRBJ1-5 | TRBV28 | NA | CASSFWSRGRGQPQHF | TGTGCCAGCAGTTTCTGGTCCAGGGGTAGGGGTCAGCCCCAGCATTTT
NA | 17 | TRBJ2-2 | TRBV28 | TRBD2 | CASSFLRLAGPTGELFF | TGTGCCAGCAGTTTCCTCCGGCTAGCGGGACCCACCGGGGAGCTGTTTTTT
many | 16 | TRBJ2-4 | TRBV15 | TRBD1 | CATSRERRGPKNIQYF | TGTGCCACCAGCAGAGAAAGAAGGGGGCCCAAAAACATTCAGTACTTC
few | 14 | TRBJ2-2 | TRBV7-2 | NA | CASSLLVWGGELFF | TGTGCCAGCAGCTTACTAGTATGGGGCGGGGAGCTGTTTTTT
NA | 16 | TRBJ2-5 | TRBV6-5 | TRBD2 | CASSYSLAAPQETQYF | TGTGCCAGCAGTTACTCCCTAGCGGCCCCTCAAGAGACCCAGTACTTC
NA | 15 | TRBJ1-1 | TRBV6-5 | NA | CASSYGGNRQAEAFF | TGTGCCAGCAGTTACGGCGGAAATAGACAGGCTGAAGCTTTCTTT
few | 15 | TRBJ2-5 | TRBV6-1 | TRBD1 | CASRTNRGVEETQYF | TGTGCCAGCAGGACGAACAGGGGCGTTGAAGAGACCCAGTACTTC
NA | 18 | TRBJ2-1 | TRBV12-3/TRBV12-4 | TRBD2 | CASIPRTSGTLSYNEQFF | TGTGCCAGCATTCCCCGGACTAGCGGGACCCTCTCCTACAATGAGCAGTTCTTC
NA | 15 | TRBJ1-2 | TRBV7-2 | NA | CASSLVLEQSYGYTF | TGTGCCAGCAGCTTAGTTTTGGAGCAAAGCTATGGCTACACCTTC
NA | 16 | TRBJ2-7 | TRBV29-1 | NA | CSVEGGWSGHTYEQYF | TGCAGCGTTGAAGGAGGGTGGTCAGGGCATACCTACGAGCAGTACTTC
NA | 13 | TRBJ1-2 | TRBV5-5 | NA | CASNLCGGNGYTF | TGTGCCAGCAACCTTTGTGGGGGAAATGGCTACACCTTC
few | 17 | TRBJ2-1 | TRBV7-8 | TRBD2 | CASSIGTSGRNYNEQFF | TGTGCCAGCAGCATTGGGACTAGCGGGAGGAACTACAATGAGCAGTTCTTC
many | 10 | TRBJ1-1 | TRBV3-1 | NA | CASGSTEAFF | TGTGCCAGTGGGTCGACTGAAGCTTTCTTT
few | 13 | TRBJ2-5 | TRBV7-2 | TRBD1 | CASSISRGETQYF | TGTGCCAGCAGCATAAGCAGGGGGGAGACCCAGTACTTC
few | 12 | TRBJ1-1 | TRBV4-1 | TRBD1 | CASSQEGTDPFF | TGCGCCAGCAGCCAAGAGGGGACAGATCCTTTCTTT
few | 11 | TRBJ1-4 | TRBV7-2 | NA | CASSRSGVLFF | TGTGCCAGCAGCCGCTCCGGGGTACTGTTTTTT
NA | 18 | TRBJ2-1 | TRBV11-2 | TRBD2 | CASSLVPPGRSSYNEQFF | TGTGCCAGCAGCTTAGTCCCTCCCGGGAGGAGCTCCTACAATGAGCAGTTCTTC
few | 12 | TRBJ2-7 | TRBV21-1 | NA | CASSKTMVEQYF | TGTGCCAGCAGCAAAACTATGGTCGAGCAGTACTTC
few | 16 | TRBJ1-3 | TRBV28 | NA | CASSQTDGRRGNTIYF | TGTGCCAGCAGTCAGACCGACGGGCGGCGTGGAAACACCATATATTTT
few | 15 | TRBJ2-1 | TRBV9 | TRBD2 | CASSTSGTPYNEQFF | TGTGCCAGCAGCACTAGCGGGACACCCTACAATGAGCAGTTCTTC
few | 16 | TRBJ1-2 | TRBV7-2 | NA | CASSLRGGPSRYGYTF | TGTGCCAGCAGCTTACGTGGGGGGCCGAGTAGGTATGGCTACACCTTC
many | 22 | TRBJ1-5 | TRBV5-1 | TRBD1 | CASSFPSFLTGKLIRSYRPQHF | TGCGCCAGCAGCTTTCCGTCTTTTCTGACAGGGAAACTCATTCGAAGTTACCGGCCCCAGCATTTT
many | 16 | TRBJ2-1 | TRBV4-1 | TRBD2 | CASSQESLAGGSEQFF | TGCGCCAGCAGCCAAGAATCGCTAGCGGGAGGAAGTGAGCAGTTCTTC
few | 14 | TRBJ2-7 | TRBV7-2 | TRBD1 | CASSVRTGGNEQYF | TGTGCCAGCAGCGTAAGGACAGGTGGAAACGAGCAGTACTTC
NA | 15 | TRBJ2-3 | TRBV25-1 | NA | CASSRGTFSTDTQYF | TGTGCCAGCAGTCGAGGGACTTTCTCCACAGATACGCAGTATTTT
NA | 16 | TRBJ2-7 | TRBV3-1 | TRBD1 | CASSPKIGQGSYEQYF | TGTGCCAGCAGCCCTAAGATTGGACAGGGCTCCTACGAGCAGTACTTC
NA | 17 | TRBJ2-3 | TRBV4-3 | NA | CASSQDWGRPSTDTQYF | TGCGCCAGCAGCCAAGATTGGGGGAGACCCAGCACAGATACGCAGTATTTT
few | 16 | TRBJ2-2 | TRBV28 | TRBD2 | CASSPGGKRGTGELFF | TGTGCCAGCAGTCCGGGGGGGAAACGTGGCACCGGGGAGCTGTTTTTT
few | 17 | TRBJ2-7 | TRBV28 | TRBD1 | CASRSPGQGFLLRGQYF | TGTGCCAGCAGATCGCCGGGACAGGGATTTCTCCTACGAGGACAGTACTTC
NA | 15 | TRBJ1-5 | TRBV27 | NA | CASSFRGRGNQPQHF | TGTGCCAGCAGTTTCCGGGGGCGAGGCAATCAGCCCCAGCATTTT
NA | 12 | TRBJ1-1 | TRBV7-9 | NA | CASSPPGAEAFF | TGTGCCAGCAGCCCTCCAGGTGCTGAAGCTTTCTTT
NA | 16 | TRBJ2-1 | TRBV29-1 | NA | CSVESGVGAAYNEQFF | TGCAGCGTTGAGTCGGGGGTGGGGGCAGCCTACAATGAGCAGTTCTTC
NA | 15 | TRBJ2-2 | TRBV28 | NA | CASSQDRIPTGELFF | TGTGCCAGCAGTCAAGACAGGATCCCCACCGGGGAGCTGTTTTTT
NA | 15 | TRBJ1-1 | TRBV7-9 | NA | CASSLEQFANTEAFF | TGTGCCAGCAGCTTAGAACAGTTCGCGAACACTGAAGCTTTCTTT
few | 16 | TRBJ2-1 | TRBV28 | NA | CASSFVGTGNYNEQFF | TGTGCCAGCAGTTTTGTTGGTACAGGAAACTACAATGAGCAGTTCTTC
few | 12 | TRBJ2-2 | TRBV19 | NA | CASSMRSGELFF | TGTGCCAGTAGTATGCGCTCGGGGGAGCTGTTTTTT
many | 15 | TRBJ2-5 | TRBV3-1 | NA | CASSQGGQDPETQYF | TGTGCCAGCAGCCAAGGCGGCCAGGACCCAGAGACCCAGTACTTC